This entry lists 23 T cell receptor beta chains sequenced from one sample in a study of T-cell memory formation after mild COVID-19. TCRdb re-called the 5' RACE reads with MiXCR, one entry per CDR3 protein. The table has a few hundred thousand distinct CDR3 sequences, 7% to 10% seen once; the top ten hold about 20%. Sequencing was done on a sample of PBMCs or a T cell subset sorted from them (not recorded which). The receptors here all came from a man aged 18 to 29 who had mild COVID-19 (a few samples of this study predate the infection). Cell type and time point are not known.

The CDR3 DNA is TGTGCCAGCAACAAAGGACAGGGCACCTACAATGAGCAGTTCTTC. This translates into CASNKGQGTYNEQFF. The rearrangement joins TRBV6-5 to TRBJ2-1, with TRBD1 identical over 8 bases. Germline lookup yields CDR1 MNHEY and CDR2 SVGAGI. The ends lost 7 bases at V and 2 bases at J; junction bases unmatched: 7. CDR3 length: 15 amino acids.

This clonotype was picked up a small number of times. The J gene is TRBJ2-1, the V gene TRBV20-1, with D unresolved. CDR1 is DFQATT, CDR2 SNEGSKA, per germline (reference sequence). The V gene lost 1 base and the J gene lost 9 bases, with 4 bases spanning the gap. The CDR3 extends over 10 amino acids. The CDR3, as DNA: TGCAGTGCTAGAGCGAGTGAGCAGTTCTTC. It translates to CSARASEQFF.

The CDR3 DNA is TGTGCCAGCAGCCCAGACACGTTCTACAATGAGCAGTTCTTC. This translates into CASSPDTFYNEQFF. The chain recombines TRBV6-2 or TRBV6-3 with TRBJ2-1; D unresolved. CDR1 MNHEY and CDR2 SVGEGT come from the germline V gene. V was cut by 6 bases and J by 3 bases, with 12 bases left in between. The CDR3 is 14 residues long.

This sequence joins TRBV18 and TRBJ2-1; D gene ambiguous. Germline CDR1 is KGHSH and CDR2 is LQKENI. The CDR3 spans 14 residues. Trimming left V 1 base short and J 0 bases short, with 4 bases between. The CDR3 here is CASSPQGSYNEQFF. The CDR3, as DNA: TGTGCCAGCTCACCACAGGGCTCCTACAATGAGCAGTTCTTC.

The chain joins TRBV6-2 or TRBV6-3 to TRBJ2-3; D ambiguous. V was trimmed by 4 bases and J by 14 bases, leaving 16 bases between them. The germline CDR1 and CDR2 sequences are MNHEY and SVGEGT. The length of the CDR3 is 12 residues. CDR3 nucleotide sequence: TGTGCCAGCAGTTCCACGGACCAACCGCGGTATTTT. This translates into CASSSTDQPRYF.

About this clonotype itself: The junction and the germline gene differ at one end; a read error may be behind it. The V and J genes are TRBV6-2 or TRBV6-3 and TRBJ1-1; the match to TRBD1 covers 10 bases. The CDR3 covers 13 residues. CDR1 is MNHEY and CDR2 is SVGEGT in the germline V gene. The CDR3 spells CASSDPGQGKWNF. In DNA, the CDR3 is TGTGCCAGCAGTGACCCGGGACAGGGGAAGTGGAACTTT.

This clonotype was recorded many times. J is TRBJ2-3 and V is TRBV6-5; D might be TRBD2 (6 bases). Germline values: CDR1 MNHEY, CDR2 SVGAGI. V lost 6 bases, J lost 3 bases, and 16 bases lay in between. This CDR3 has 15 residues. The CDR3 is CASRPPGGVTDTQYF. The CDR3 nucleotides read TGTGCCAGCAGGCCCCCCGGAGGGGTGACAGATACGCAGTATTTT.

The chain combines TRBV15 with TRBJ2-7, with 11 bases identical to TRBD1. The germline gives CDR1 LNHNV, CDR2 YYDKDF (reference sequence). V was pared by 1 base and J by 5 bases, with 4 bases of the junction left unmatched. The CDR3 consists of 15 residues. The CDR3 DNA reads as TGTGCCACCAGCAGAGTGGGACAGGGGGGGCACGAGCAGTACTTC. As protein: CATSRVGQGGHEQYF.

This sequence joins TRBV28 and TRBJ1-1; D is unclear. The germline V gene has CDR1 MDHEN and CDR2 SYDVKM. This CDR3 has 12 residues. V was trimmed by 2 bases and J by 5 bases, leaving 6 bases between them. The CDR3 here is CASSLIKTEAFF. CDR3 coding DNA: TGTGCCAGCAGTTTAATAAAAACTGAAGCTTTCTTT.

This clonotype appeared many times. This chain joins TRBV20-1 and TRBJ2-1; TRBD2 matches 7 bases. The ends lost 1 base at V and 3 bases at J; junction bases unmatched: 6. The CDR3 spans 15 residues. Germline CDR1 reads DFQATT; CDR2 reads SNEGSKA (reference sequence). CDR3 sequence (DNA): TGCAGTGCTAGAGCCGCCGGGACTAACTACAATGAGCAGTTCTTC. It encodes CSARAAGTNYNEQFF.

This clonotype has ten or more counts. The genes are TRBV20-1 and TRBJ1-5, with D hard to call. Deletions cut 1 base from V and 4 bases from J, with 11 bases between. Germline CDR1 is DFQATT and CDR2 is SNEGSKA (reference sequence). The CDR3 extends over 14 amino acids. DNA of the CDR3: TGCAGTGCTAGAGTCGGCCTCGATAATCAGCCCCAGCATTTT. It is translated as CSARVGLDNQPQHF.

The gene calls are TRBV4-3 and TRBJ2-1; 10 positions match TRBD2. CDR1 and CDR2 from the germline V gene are LGHNA and YSLEER. The CDR3 is made up of 16 amino acids. V lost 4 bases to trimming and J lost 5 bases; unmatched junction nucleotides: 8. CDR3 nucleotides: TGCGCCAGCAGCCCCGGCCTAGCGGGGGTCAACAATGAGCAGTTCTTC. Translated: CASSPGLAGVNNEQFF.

This clonotype was counted a single time. This clone may be a read error of a much larger clone one base away. The chain couples TRBV20-1 to TRBJ2-3; D tentatively reads TRBD1 or TRBD2 (5 bases each). Germline CDR1 DFQATT, CDR2 SNEGSKA (reference sequence). The CDR3 extends over 15 amino acids. This CDR3 is CSASEGGRGSHTQCF. The CDR3 DNA reads as TGCAGTGCTTCAGAGGGCGGACGGGGCTCCCATACGCAGTGTTTT.

This clonotype was recorded a few times. The chain joins TRBV30 to TRBJ2-3; D may correspond to TRBD1 or TRBD2 (6 bases each). Germline V gene lookup returns CDR1 GTSNPN and CDR2 SVGIG (reference sequence). Deletions cut 5 bases from V and 6 bases from J, with 12 bases between. This CDR3 is built from 12 residues. The CDR3 bases are TGTGCCTGGGGGCCGGGGGCGGATACGCAGTATTTT. Protein product: CAWGPGADTQYF.

The chain links TRBV2 to TRBJ2-4; D not resolved. Per germline, CDR1 SNHLY and CDR2 FYNNEI. Trimming took 4 bases from V and 13 from J, leaving 11 bases between them. The CDR3 sequence is 11 residues long. The CDR3: CASSGGGKQYF. The DNA of the CDR3 is TGTGCCAGCAGTGGCGGTGGGAAACAGTACTTC.

For the CDR3, the DNA is TGTGCCAGCACCCTAGTGGGGAGGCAGCAAGATACGCAGTATTTT. It is translated as CASTLVGRQQDTQYF. The rearrangement joins TRBV28 to TRBJ2-3, with D possibly TRBD2 on 6 matching bases. Trimming pared 7 bases from V and 5 bases from J, leaving 19 bases between. The CDR3 contains 15 residues. Germline lookup yields CDR1 MDHEN and CDR2 SYDVKM.

About this clonotype itself: A junction boundary mismatches the germline segment, possibly from a read error. The rearrangement links TRBV7-8 to TRBJ1-4; D uncertain. CDR3 length equals 13 residues. Germline CDR1 and CDR2: SGHVS and FQNEAQ. The chain's CDR3 is CASSSLGNVKLFF. CDR3 in DNA: TGTGCCAGCAGTTCTCTCGGTAATGTAAAACTGTTTTTT. Together with reference TRBV7-8 and TRBJ1-4, the CDR3 gives the full variable domain: GAGVSQSPRYKVAKRGQDVALRCDPISGHVSLFWYQQALGQGPEFLTYFQNEAQLDKSGLPSDRFFAERPEGSVSTLKIQRTQQEDSAVYLCASSSLGNVKLFFGSGTQLSVL.

This clonotype was seen only a few times. The chain carries TRBV24-1 and TRBJ2-1; 7 bases match TRBD2. V lost 3 bases and J lost 7; bases outside the gene matches: 8. The CDR3 length is 15 residues. CDR1 and CDR2 from the germline V gene are KGHDR and SFDVKD. The CDR3 DNA is TGTGCCACCAGTGATATGGCGGGGGTAGGGAATGAGCAGTTCTTC. This gives the protein CATSDMAGVGNEQFF.

This chain uses TRBV20-1 with TRBJ1-2; tentatively, D is TRBD1 (5 bases). From germline, CDR1 is DFQATT and CDR2 SNEGSKA (reference sequence). The CDR3 extends over 13 amino acids. V was trimmed by 0 bases and J by 7 bases, leaving 12 bases between them. The CDR3 sequence is CSAREGEVSGYTF. The CDR3 DNA is TGCAGTGCTAGAGAAGGGGAGGTTTCTGGCTACACCTTC.

The chain combines TRBV6-5 with TRBJ2-4, with D perhaps matching TRBD2 (7 bases). The CDR3 has 14 amino acids. The germline CDR1 and CDR2 sequences are MNHEY and SVGAGI. V gave up 2 bases and J gave up 6 bases, with 11 bases separating them. The CDR3 protein is CASSYLRGGNIQYF. The CDR3 region has the DNA TGTGCCAGCAGTTACCTGAGGGGGGGAAACATTCAGTACTTC.

The CDR3 DNA reads as TGTGCCAGCAGGGAGACAGGGGGGGATTCACCCCTCCACTTT. Translation: CASRETGGDSPLHF. This chain connects TRBV25-1 to TRBJ1-6; TRBD1 matches at 9 bases. J gave up 8 bases and V 6 bases, and 5 bases lay outside the gene matches. Germline CDR1 reads MGHDK; CDR2 reads SYGVNS. This CDR3 has 14 amino acids.

This clonotype came up a few times. The chain is built from TRBV14 and TRBJ2-1; D unclear. V shed 0 bases and J shed 0 bases, with 9 bases lying between them. The CDR3 contains 16 residues. Germline V gives CDR1 SGHDN, CDR2 FVKESK. The CDR3 loop reads CASSQENPHSYNEQFF. The CDR3 nucleotides read TGTGCCAGCAGCCAAGAAAATCCTCACTCCTACAATGAGCAGTTCTTC.

This clonotype was counted a few times. The genes are TRBV5-6 and TRBJ2-7; D might be TRBD1 or TRBD2, each matching 5 bases. Germline-derived CDR1 and CDR2 are SGHDT and YYEEEE. This CDR3 comprises 14 residues. V was shortened by 2 bases and J by 2 bases, with 11 bases between the two germline ends. In nucleotides, the CDR3 is TGTGCCAGCAGCTTCCGGGACGCCACCTACGAGCAGTACGTC. This codes for CASSFRDATYEQYV.